This T cell receptor (beta chain) was identified in a study of blood T cell repertoires in COVID-19. Overall study context: Sites across the United States, Italy and Spain contributed samples from acute and convalescent COVID-19. The cDNA or gDNA used as material had been derived from T cells, B-cell-depleted T cells, or PBMCs.

From germline, CDR1 is SQVTM and CDR2 ANQGSEA. V was clipped by 1 base and J by 9 bases, with 16 bases between them. The CDR3 is 14 residues long. Produced via immunoSEQ multiplex PCR; TCRdb's table is partial and in-frame only. The sample lists nearly 200,000 clones; about 83% were seen once. The chain couples TRBV29-1 to TRBJ2-1; weak D call: TRBD2 (6 bases). This TCR came from a woman in her seventies with active or convalescent COVID-19. Sequencing was carried out using peripheral blood. The CDR3 nucleotides read TGCAGCGTTGAAGCCGGACTATCGACAGTTGAGCAGTTCTTC. This translates into CSVEAGLSTVEQFF.